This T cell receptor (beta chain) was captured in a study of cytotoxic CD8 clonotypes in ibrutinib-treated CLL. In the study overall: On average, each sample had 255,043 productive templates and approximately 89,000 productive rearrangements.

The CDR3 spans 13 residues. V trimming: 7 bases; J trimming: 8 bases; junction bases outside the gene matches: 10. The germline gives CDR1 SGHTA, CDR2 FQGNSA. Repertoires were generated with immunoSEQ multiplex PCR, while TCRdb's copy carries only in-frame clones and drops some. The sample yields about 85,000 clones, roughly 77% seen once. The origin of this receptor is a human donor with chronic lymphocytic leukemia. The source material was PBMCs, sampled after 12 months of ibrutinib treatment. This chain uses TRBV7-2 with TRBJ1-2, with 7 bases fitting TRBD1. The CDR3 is CASTEDRTTGYTF. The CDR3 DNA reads TGTGCCAGCACCGAGGACAGGACGACGGGCTACACCTTC.